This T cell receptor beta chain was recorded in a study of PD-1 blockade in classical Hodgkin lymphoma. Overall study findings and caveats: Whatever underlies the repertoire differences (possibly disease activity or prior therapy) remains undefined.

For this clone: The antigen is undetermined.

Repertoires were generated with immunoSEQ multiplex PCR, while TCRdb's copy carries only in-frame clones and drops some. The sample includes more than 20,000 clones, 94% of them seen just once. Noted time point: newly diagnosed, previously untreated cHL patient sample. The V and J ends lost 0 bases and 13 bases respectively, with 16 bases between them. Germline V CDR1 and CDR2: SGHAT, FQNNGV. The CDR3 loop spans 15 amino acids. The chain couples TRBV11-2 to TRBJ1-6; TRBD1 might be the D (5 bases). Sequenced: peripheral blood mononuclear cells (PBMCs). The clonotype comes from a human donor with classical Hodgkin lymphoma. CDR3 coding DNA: TGTGCCAGCAGCTTAGATCACAGGTCGGCGGTTCCCCTCCACTTT. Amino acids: CASSLDHRSAVPLHF.